This T cell receptor beta chain is drawn from a study of cytomegalovirus exposure and HLA in healthy donors. This clone was seen a single time. Primers: 60 Vbeta forward and 13 Jbeta reverse. The table came from immunoSEQ multiplex PCR; TCRdb's copy has only in-frame clones and leaves some out. Among over 150,000 clones listed, 80% were seen once. Sequencing was performed on PBMCs. The sequence came from a man younger than 40 in good health and CMV-seronegative.

CDR3 loop: CASGLTLGGWNEQFF. CDR3 DNA: TGTGCTAGTGGTTTAACCCTAGGGGGATGGAATGAGCAGTTCTTC. The V call is TRBV12-5, the J call TRBJ2-1; tentatively, D is TRBD1 (6 bases). The germline V gene encodes CDR1 LGHNT and CDR2 FRNRAP. The V gene lost 3 bases and the J gene lost 7 bases, with 16 bases spanning the gap. The CDR3 is 15 residues long.